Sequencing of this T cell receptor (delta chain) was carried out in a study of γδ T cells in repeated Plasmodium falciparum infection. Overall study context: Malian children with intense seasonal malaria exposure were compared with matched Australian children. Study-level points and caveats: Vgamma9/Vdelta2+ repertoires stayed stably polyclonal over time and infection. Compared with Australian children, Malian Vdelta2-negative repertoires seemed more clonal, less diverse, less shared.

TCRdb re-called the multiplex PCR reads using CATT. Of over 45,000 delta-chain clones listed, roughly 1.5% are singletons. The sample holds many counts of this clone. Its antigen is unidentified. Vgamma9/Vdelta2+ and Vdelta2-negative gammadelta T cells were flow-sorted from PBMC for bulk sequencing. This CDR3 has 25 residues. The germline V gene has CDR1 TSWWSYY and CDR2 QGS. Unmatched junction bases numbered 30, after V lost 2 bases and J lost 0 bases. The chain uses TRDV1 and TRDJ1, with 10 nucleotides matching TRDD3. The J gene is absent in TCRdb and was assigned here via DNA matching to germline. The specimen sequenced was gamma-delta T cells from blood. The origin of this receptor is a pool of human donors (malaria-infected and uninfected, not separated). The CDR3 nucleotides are TGTGCTCTTGGGGAAAGTCTTCTGCCCCTCGTACTGGGGGATTTCTTTCCCCGCTACACCGATAAACTCATCTTT. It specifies CALGESLLPLVLGDFFPRYTDKLIF.